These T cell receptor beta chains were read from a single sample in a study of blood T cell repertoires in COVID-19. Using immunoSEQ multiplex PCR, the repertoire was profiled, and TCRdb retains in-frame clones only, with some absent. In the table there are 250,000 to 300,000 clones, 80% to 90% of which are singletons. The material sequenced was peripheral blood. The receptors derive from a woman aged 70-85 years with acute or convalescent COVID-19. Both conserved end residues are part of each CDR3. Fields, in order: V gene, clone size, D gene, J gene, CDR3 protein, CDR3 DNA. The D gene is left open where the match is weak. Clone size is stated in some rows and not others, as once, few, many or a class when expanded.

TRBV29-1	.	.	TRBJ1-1	CSVEVGLRANTEAFF	TGCAGCGTTGAAGTCGGATTGCGGGCGAACACTGAAGCTTTCTTT
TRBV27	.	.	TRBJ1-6	CASSLTGSNSPLHF	TGTGCCAGCAGTCTAACAGGGTCTAATTCACCCCTCCACTTT
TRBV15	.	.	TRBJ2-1	CATSLDRRAYNEQFF	TGTGCCACCAGCCTGGACAGGAGGGCTTACAATGAGCAGTTCTTC
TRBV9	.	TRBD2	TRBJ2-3	CASRYGLAVTDTQYF	TGTGCCAGTCGTTACGGACTAGCGGTCACAGATACGCAGTATTTT
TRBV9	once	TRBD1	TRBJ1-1	CASSPRTGTSEAFF	TGTGCCAGCAGCCCCCGGACAGGGACCTCTGAAGCTTTCTTT
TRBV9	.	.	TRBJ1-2	CASSVAAAGKGYTF	TGTGCCAGCAGCGTAGCCGCGGCGGGCAAGGGCTACACCTTC
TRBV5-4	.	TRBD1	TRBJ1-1	CASSDQGAQVLFF	TGTGCCAGCAGTGACCAGGGGGCGCAGGTTCTTTTCTTT
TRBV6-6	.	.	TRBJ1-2	CASSLLGGGNYGYTF	TGTGCCAGCAGTCTCCTTGGTGGGGGGAACTATGGCTACACCTTC
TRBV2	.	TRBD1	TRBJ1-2	CASRAGTGLTYGYTF	TGTGCCAGCAGGGCCGGGACAGGGCTTACCTATGGCTACACCTTC
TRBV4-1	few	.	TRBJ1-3	CASSQDMSGIESGNTIYF	TGCGCCAGCAGCCAAGACATGAGCGGTATAGAATCTGGAAACACCATATATTTT
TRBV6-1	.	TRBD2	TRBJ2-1	CASSEWASGGDNEQFF	TGTGCCAGCAGTGAGTGGGCTAGCGGGGGGGACAATGAGCAGTTCTTC
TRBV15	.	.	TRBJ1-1	CATSRQLGTEAFF	TGTGCCACCTCGAGGCAGCTCGGGACTGAAGCTTTCTTT
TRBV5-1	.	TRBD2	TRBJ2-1	CASSFLAGSANEQFF	TGCGCCAGCAGCTTCCTAGCGGGGAGCGCCAATGAGCAGTTCTTC
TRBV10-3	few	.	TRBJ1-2	CAMSEGRSPSYGYTF	TGTGCCATGAGTGAGGGGAGGAGCCCCAGCTATGGCTACACCTTC
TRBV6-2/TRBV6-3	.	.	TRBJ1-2	CASSYPPGALGRFGYTF	TGTGCCAGCAGTTACCCCCCAGGGGCGCTCGGGCGGTTTGGCTACACCTTC
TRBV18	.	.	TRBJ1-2	CASSSQEGTGYTF	TGTGCCAGCTCATCGCAGGAGGGGACTGGCTACACCTTC
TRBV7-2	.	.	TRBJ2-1	CASSVGPRNRGNEQFF	TGTGCCAGCAGCGTGGGTCCTAGAAATCGGGGCAATGAGCAGTTCTTC
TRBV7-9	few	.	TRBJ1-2	CASSNRDGYTF	TGTGCCAGCAGCAACAGGGACGGCTACACCTTC
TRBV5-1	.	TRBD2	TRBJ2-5	CASSSLAGETQYF	TGCGCCAGCAGCTCACTAGCGGGAGAGACCCAGTACTTC
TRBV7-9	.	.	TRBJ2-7	CASSPNYEQYF	TGTGCCAGCAGCCCAAACTACGAGCAGTACTTC
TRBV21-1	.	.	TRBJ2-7	CASRGRYEQYF	TGTGCCAGCAGGGGGAGGTACGAGCAGTACTTC
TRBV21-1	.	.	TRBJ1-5	CASSKFHRLGGQPQHF	TGTGCCAGCAGCAAATTTCACAGGTTGGGAGGTCAGCCCCAGCATTTT
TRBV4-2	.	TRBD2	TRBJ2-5	CASSRGTSGAQETQYF	TGTGCCAGCAGCAGGGGGACTAGCGGGGCCCAAGAGACCCAGTACTTC
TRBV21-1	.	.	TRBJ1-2	CASRTDPLSYGYTF	TGTGCCAGCAGGACTGACCCACTCTCCTATGGCTACACCTTC
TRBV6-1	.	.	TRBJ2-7	CASSEGQATYEQYF	TGTGCCAGCAGTGAAGGGCAGGCCACCTACGAGCAGTACTTC
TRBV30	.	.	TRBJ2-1	CAWNPGSSYNEQFF	TGTGCCTGGAACCCGGGGAGCTCCTACAATGAGCAGTTCTTC
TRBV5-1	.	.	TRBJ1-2	CASSQDSEFRDGYTF	TGCGCCAGCAGCCAGGACAGTGAGTTTAGGGATGGCTACACCTTC
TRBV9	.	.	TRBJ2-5	CASSPSGETQYF	TGTGCCAGCAGCCCTTCGGGGGAGACCCAGTACTTC
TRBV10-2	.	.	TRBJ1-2	CASIQGRGALTGYTF	TGCGCCAGCATCCAGGGTCGGGGGGCCCTGACTGGCTACACCTTC
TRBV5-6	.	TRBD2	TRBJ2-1	CASSSYRGGAYNEQFF	TGTGCCAGCAGCTCCTACCGCGGGGGGGCCTACAATGAGCAGTTCTTC
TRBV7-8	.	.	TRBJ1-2	CASSLALSGNYGYTF	TGTGCCAGCAGCTTAGCTCTGTCAGGGAACTATGGCTACACCTTC
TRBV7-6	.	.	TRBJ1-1	CASSLRGQMNTEAFF	TGTGCCAGCAGCTTAAGGGGCCAAATGAACACTGAAGCTTTCTTT
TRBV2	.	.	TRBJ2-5	CASSEGGVETQYF	TGTGCCAGCAGTGAAGGGGGGGTAGAGACCCAGTACTTC